This TCR beta chain was captured by sequencing in a study of cytomegalovirus exposure and HLA in healthy donors. Study details: A prior study identified 100 million to 130 million unique TCR beta sequences from about 179 million T cells.

PCR used 60 Vbeta primers and 13 Jbeta primers. In the authors' methods: The count from a later analysis was some 80 million unique TCR beta chains, roughly 11 million of them shared. Here immunoSEQ multiplex PCR was the method, and the copy in TCRdb shows in-frame clones only, minus some. The V and J calls and clone size were taken over from that table, and D and trimming were inferred from the DNA. The sample consists of over 150,000 clones, approximately 80% of them appearing once. V was clipped by 0 bases and J by 7 bases; unmatched bases: 3. Germline V CDR1 and CDR2: MNHNS, SASEGT. This CDR3 is 14 amino acids long.

Sequencing was carried out using PBMCs. The rearrangement joins TRBV6-1 to TRBJ1-5; 7 bases agree with TRBD1. The clonotype comes from a man aged 25-45 years in good health and CMV-seropositive. The CDR3 reads CASSEAGGYQPQHF. CDR3 coding DNA: TGTGCCAGCAGTGAAGCAGGGGGCTACCAGCCCCAGCATTTT.